Shown below are 14 T cell receptor beta chains from a single sample sequenced in a study of graft-versus-host responses after intestinal transplantation. Repertoires were generated with immunoSEQ multiplex PCR, while TCRdb's copy carries only in-frame clones and drops some. The sample consists of approximately 11,000 clones, 80% of them appearing once. The input for sequencing was PBMCs, taken about 70 weeks after intestinal transplant. All receptors come from a human patient who received an intestinal transplant, so some T cells may come from the graft donor.

CDR3 sequence reads: CASSPGQNTEAFF. CDR3 DNA: TGTGCCAGCTCACCGGGACAGAACACTGAAGCTTTCTTT. This rearrangement joins TRBV18 to TRBJ1-1, with TRBD1 as a possible D gene (6 bases). The V end was cut by 3 bases, the J end by 1 base, with 6 bases between. Per germline, CDR1 KGHSH and CDR2 LQKENI. CDR3 size: 13 residues.

The sample holds one count of this clone. Other DNA sequences in this specimen translate into the identical CDR3. The chain joins TRBV28 to TRBJ2-7, with D unresolved. The CDR3 runs to 11 residues. The V and J ends lost 5 bases and 3 bases respectively, with 5 bases between them. Germline CDR1 MDHEN, CDR2 SYDVKM. The CDR3 loop reads CASSLYYEQYF. CDR3 nucleotide sequence: TGTGCCAGCAGTCTGTACTACGAGCAGTACTTC.

Remarks on this clone: Relative to the germline gene, one junction end is altered; a read error may explain this. This sample includes further DNA sequences coding for the same CDR3. V and J are TRBV28 and TRBJ1-2, with TRBD1 matching over 7 bases. The germline V gene has CDR1 MDHEN and CDR2 SYDVKM. This CDR3 region has 17 residues. The CDR3 DNA reads TGCGCCCGCAGGGGGGCGGGGCGGGCCACTCTAAACTATGGCTACACCTTC. Its translation: CARRGAGRATLNYGYTF.

The rearrangement joins TRBV18 to TRBJ2-5; 8 bases are a match to TRBD2. The V segment lost 4 bases and the J segment 2 bases; nucleotides outside the gene matches: 15. The germline CDR1 and CDR2 sequences are KGHSH and LQKENI. This CDR3 spans 18 amino acids. Written as DNA, the CDR3 is TGTGCCAGCTCACTGGGGCCCCCGACTAGCGCAACTCAAGAGACCCAGTACTTC. Translation: CASSLGPPTSATQETQYF.

The gene calls are TRBV7-9 and TRBJ2-2; D unclear. Trimming removed 4 bases at V and 7 bases at J, with 7 bases between. The CDR3 covers 12 residues. Per the germline V gene, CDR1 is SEHNR and CDR2 is FQNEAQ (reference sequence). CDR3 nucleotides: TGTGCCAGCAGCTGGCGGAGCGGGGAGCTGTTTTTT. This codes for CASSWRSGELFF.

J is TRBJ1-5 and V is TRBV5-8; D is ambiguous. V gave up 0 bases and J gave up 9 bases, with 13 bases separating them. Per germline, CDR1 SGHTS and CDR2 YDEGEE. CDR3 length: 14 amino acids. The DNA for the CDR3 is TGTGCCAGCAGCTTGGTCGTGGGCAATGGGCCCCAGCATTTT. Protein sequence: CASSLVVGNGPQHF. The entire variable domain, with the rest obtained from reference TRBV5-8 and TRBJ1-5, is as follows: EAGVTQSPTHLIKTRGQQATLRCSPISGHTSVYWYQQALGLGLQFLLWYDEGEERNRGNFPPRFSGRQFPNYSSELNVNALELEDSALYLCASSLVVGNGPQHFGDGTRLSIL.

The chain employs TRBV5-5 and TRBJ2-7, with 9 positions matching TRBD1. The junction had 11 bases not matched to a gene; V was cut back by 0 bases and J by 7 bases. The CDR3 runs 16 residues. Germline CDR1 and CDR2: SGHKS and YYEKEE (reference sequence). CDR3 in amino acids: CASSLARGQGGEEQYF. The CDR3 DNA sequence: TGTGCCAGCAGCTTGGCGAGGGGACAGGGAGGTGAAGAGCAGTACTTC.

The V and J genes are TRBV6-5 and TRBJ1-5; D not resolved. CDR3 length: 13 residues. Between the trimmed V and J ends, which lost 6 bases and 9 bases, there was a span of 15 bases. Germline loops: CDR1 MNHEY, CDR2 SVGAGI. The CDR3 DNA follows: TGTGCCAGCAGCCCCAGTGGATCAGCGCCCCAGCATTTT. Translated, it gives CASSPSGSAPQHF.

The CDR3 is CASSTRQGWGLDEQYF. The CDR3 DNA reads TGTGCCAGTAGTACTCGACAGGGGTGGGGACTAGACGAGCAGTACTTC. The chain joins TRBV19 to TRBJ2-7; D may correspond to TRBD1 or TRBD2 (8 bases each). The CDR3 contains 16 residues. The germline V and J ends were trimmed by 4 bases and 5 bases, with 21 bases remaining between them. The V gene's germline CDR1 is LNHDA and CDR2 SQIVND (reference sequence).

The rearrangement uses TRBV7-9 and TRBJ2-7; weak D call: TRBD1 (6 bases). This CDR3 has 15 residues. Deletions cut 1 base from V and 4 bases from J, with 14 bases between. Germline V lookup: CDR1 SEHNR, CDR2 FQNEAQ (reference sequence). The CDR3 DNA is TGTGCCAGCAGCTTAGGAGTCCAGGGGAAGTACGAGCAGTACTTC. It codes for CASSLGVQGKYEQYF. Combining the CDR3 with reference TRBV7-9 and TRBJ2-7 gives the whole variable domain DTGVSQNPRHKITKRGQNVTFRCDPISEHNRLYWYRQTLGQGPEFLTYFQNEAQLEKSRLLSDRFSAERPKGSFSTLEIQRTEQGDSAMYLCASSLGVQGKYEQYFGPGTRLTVT.

V gene TRBV2 combines with J gene TRBJ1-2; D might be TRBD1 (6 bases). The V gene's germline CDR1 is SNHLY and CDR2 FYNNEI. The CDR3 totals 12 residues. V lost 8 bases and J 3 bases, leaving 10 bases between the germline ends. The CDR3 nucleotides read TGTGCCAGCTACAGGGTTCACTATGGCTACACCTTC. Amino acids: CASYRVHYGYTF. Full variable domain (remainder filled in from reference TRBV2 and TRBJ1-2): EPEVTQTPSHQVTQMGQEVILRCVPISNHLYFYWYRQILGQKVEFLVSFYNNEISEKSEIFDDQFSVERPDGSNFTLKIRSTKLEDSAMYFCASYRVHYGYTFGSGTRLTVV.

This rearrangement joins TRBV6-1 to TRBJ2-7; a possible D gene is TRBD1 (6 bases). Per the germline V gene, CDR1 is MNHNS and CDR2 is SASEGT. The CDR3 extends over 14 amino acids. Trimming left V 9 bases short and J 0 bases short, with 15 bases between. The CDR3 loop reads CASRTDQSSYEQYF. The CDR3 DNA follows: TGTGCCAGTAGGACAGACCAGAGCTCCTACGAGCAGTACTTC.

J is TRBJ2-5 and V is TRBV5-1; tentatively, D is TRBD1 or TRBD2 (5 bases each). Germline assignment: CDR1 SGHRS and CDR2 YFSETQ. The CDR3 spans 13 residues. Trimming stripped 3 bases from V and 2 bases from J, with 8 bases between. The CDR3, as DNA: TGCGCCAGCAGCTGGGGCGGGCAAGAGACCCAGTACTTC. Translating gives CASSWGGQETQYF.

The chain uses TRBV6-5 and TRBJ1-2, with 11 positions matching TRBD1. From germline, CDR1 is MNHEY and CDR2 SVGAGI. With V trimmed by 6 bases and J by 2 bases, 5 bases remained unmatched. The CDR3 extends over 15 amino acids. The CDR3 loop is CASSSGTGGNYGYTF. CDR3 nucleotides: TGTGCCAGCAGCTCCGGGACAGGGGGAAACTATGGCTACACCTTC.